The subject of this entry is one T cell receptor (beta chain). Its antigen is not identified. This entry comes from a study of blood T cells in healthy people across ages. Study-level points and caveats: Greater diversity and more naive CD4+ cells were seen in long-lived donors than in aged donors.

This CDR3 is built from 15 residues. Trimming cost V 2 bases and J 5 bases; bases outside gene matches: 7. The germline gives CDR1 DFQATT, CDR2 SNEGSKA (reference sequence). Next came a second PCR, run for about 6 to 12 cycles, which used a sample-barcoded 5' primer along with a J-beta primer mix. Every single cDNA molecule received a tag from a template-switch adaptor with 12 random nucleotides. TCRdb used MiXCR to reprocess the 5' RACE reads, holding one entry per CDR3 protein. This sample has over 500,000 distinct CDR3 sequences, with about 27% found just once. These data also featured in a second study, about T cells of mothers and their children. According to that study: When mothers and children were related, their normalized repertoire overlap, which was always slightly higher, did not differ significantly from that of unrelated pairs.

The receptor's source is a boy under 10 years old in good health. The V and J genes are TRBV20-1 and TRBJ2-7; TRBD1 agrees at 12 bases. Sequencing was carried out using blood. The CDR3: CSARPPGQGAHEQYF. The CDR3, as DNA: TGCAGTGCTAGACCACCGGGACAGGGGGCCCACGAGCAGTACTTC.